These 6 T cell receptor beta chains share one sample of origin, sequenced in a study of blood T cell repertoires in COVID-19. TCRdb's copy holds only in-frame clones and misses some; the assay was immunoSEQ multiplex PCR. The sample lists more than 300,000 clones, more than 90% seen once, with 18% in the top ten. The sequenced sample was PBMCs or T cells enriched from blood (not recorded which). The receptor set was obtained from a woman aged 25-40 years who had recovered from COVID-19.

V usage is TRBV4-1 and J usage is TRBJ2-7; D not resolved. Germline V gives CDR1 MGHRA, CDR2 YSYEKL. The CDR3 contains 15 residues. V lost 1 base and J lost 7, with 17 bases in between. The CDR3 sequence: CASSQGLGADAEQYF. The DNA for the CDR3 is TGCGCCAGCAGCCAAGGGCTAGGAGCCGATGCAGAGCAGTACTTC.

J is TRBJ1-1 and V is TRBV5-1; D might be TRBD1 (6 bases). CDR1 SGHRS and CDR2 YFSETQ come from the germline V gene. There are 13 residues in the CDR3. With 6 bases removed from V and 3 bases from J, the gap between germline ends came to 12 bases. CDR3 coding DNA: TGCGCCAGCACCGGGGACACGTACACTGAAGCTTTCTTT. Encoded protein: CASTGDTYTEAFF.

This rearrangement joins TRBV7-9 to TRBJ1-5; a weak D match, TRBD1 (5 bases). CDR3 length: 14 residues. V was pared by 5 bases and J by 4 bases, with 12 bases between. CDR1 SEHNR and CDR2 FQNEAQ come from the germline V gene (reference sequence). CDR3 protein: CASSVGATNQPQHF. CDR3 DNA sequence: TGTGCCAGCAGCGTAGGGGCGACAAATCAGCCCCAGCATTTT.

The chain combines TRBV6-6 with TRBJ1-6, with unresolved D. Trimming removed 2 bases at V and 3 bases at J, with 8 bases between. The germline CDR1 and CDR2 sequences are MNHNY and SVGAGI (reference sequence). CDR3 size: 15 residues. The CDR3 DNA reads as TGTGCCAGCAGTTACAGGCAGGACTATAATTCACCCCTCCACTTT. Translation gives CASSYRQDYNSPLHF.

The chain recombines TRBV19 with TRBJ2-5; possibly TRBD1 for D (6 bases). This CDR3 spans 15 amino acids. The germline CDR1 and CDR2 sequences are LNHDA and SQIVND (reference sequence). V lost 4 bases to trimming and J lost 0 bases, with 12 bases between them. The CDR3 sequence is CASSSPWDNQETQYF. The CDR3 DNA reads as TGTGCCAGTAGTAGTCCTTGGGACAACCAAGAGACCCAGTACTTC.

The rearrangement uses TRBV28 and TRBJ1-2; no reliable D call. The CDR3 has 12 residues. Trimming removed 2 bases from V and 11 bases from J, with 12 bases in between. Germline-derived CDR1 and CDR2 are MDHEN and SYDVKM. The DNA of the CDR3 is TGTGCCAGCAGTTTAGGCCAACGTAAATACACCTTC. It translates to CASSLGQRKYTF.